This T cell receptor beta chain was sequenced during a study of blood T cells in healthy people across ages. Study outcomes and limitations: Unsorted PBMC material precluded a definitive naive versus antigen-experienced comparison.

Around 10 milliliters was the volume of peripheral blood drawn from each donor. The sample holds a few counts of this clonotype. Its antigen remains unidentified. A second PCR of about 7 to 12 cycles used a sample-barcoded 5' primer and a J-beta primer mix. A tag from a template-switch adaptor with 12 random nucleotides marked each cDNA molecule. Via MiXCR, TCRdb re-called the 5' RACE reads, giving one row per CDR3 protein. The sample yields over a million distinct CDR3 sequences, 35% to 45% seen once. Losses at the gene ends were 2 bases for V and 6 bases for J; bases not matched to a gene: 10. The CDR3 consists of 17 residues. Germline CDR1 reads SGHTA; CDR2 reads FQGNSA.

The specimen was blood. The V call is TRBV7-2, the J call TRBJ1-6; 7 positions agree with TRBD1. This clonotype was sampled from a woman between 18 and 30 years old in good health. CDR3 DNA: TGTGCCAGCAGCTTACGGGGAAAAGACAGGGTTAATTCACCCCTCCACTTT. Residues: CASSLRGKDRVNSPLHF.